This T cell receptor (beta chain) was sequenced in a study of CD8 T cells in Susac syndrome. An amount of RNA that ranged from roughly 0.5 to 1 ug was reverse transcribed with random hexamers. In TCRdb, the immunoSEQ multiplex PCR reads were re-called with MiXCR into one record per CDR3 protein. Of 150,000 to 200,000 distinct CDR3 sequences listed, roughly 94% are singletons. V was trimmed by 4 bases and J by 0 bases, leaving 20 bases between them. The CDR3 is made up of 18 amino acids. In germline, CDR1 is SGDLS, CDR2 YYNGEE. The Susac syndrome patients fit the recently defined diagnostic criteria for definite or probable disease.

The clonotype comes from a human donor with Susac syndrome. This chain links TRBV9 with TRBJ1-3; tentatively, D is TRBD1 (6 bases). Specimen: CD4+ T cells from PBMCs. CDR3 sequence reads: CASSPQPGADPSGNTIYF. The DNA of the CDR3 is TGTGCCAGCAGCCCCCAGCCGGGGGCCGACCCCTCTGGAAACACCATATATTTT.